These 15 T cell receptor beta chains originate from one sample sequenced in a study of T cells in Graves' hyperthyroidism and ophthalmopathy. The CDR3 regions of TCR beta were amplified from RNA transcripts. Initially, a first-round RT-PCR of the TCR CDR3 employed the HTBI primer set. TCRdb used MiXCR to reprocess the multiplex PCR reads, holding one entry per CDR3 protein. The sample carries around 520,000 distinct CDR3 sequences, approximately 25% recorded once. Sequencing was carried out using blood. The receptor set was obtained from a young woman with Graves' ophthalmopathy.

CDR3 region: CASSEYQGPLSPLHF. The DNA of the CDR3 is TGTGCCAGCAGTGAGTACCAGGGGCCACTTTCACCCCTCCACTTT. V is TRBV6-1 and J is TRBJ1-6; tentative D call: TRBD1 (6 bases). V was cut by 3 bases and J by 9 bases, with 15 bases left in between. Germline assignment: CDR1 MNHNS and CDR2 SASEGT. This CDR3 contains 15 residues.

This clonotype has ten or more counts. The V and J genes are TRBV7-3 and TRBJ1-1; TRBD1 aligns across 8 bases. The CDR3 runs 15 residues. V shed 5 bases and J 0 bases; nucleotides not matched to a gene: 5. Germline values: CDR1 SGHTA, CDR2 FQGTGA. CDR3 nucleotides: TGTGCCAGCAGCCAACAGGGGGGAATGAACACTGAAGCTTTCTTT. Translation gives CASSQQGGMNTEAFF.

This clonotype occurred a few times. This may come from a read error, since a much larger clone is one base off. The gene calls are TRBV4-1 and TRBJ1-2, with 10 nucleotides matching TRBD1. CDR3 length: 14 amino acids. Germline V gene sequence: CDR1 MGHRA, CDR2 YSYEKL. CDR3 in amino acids: CVSAGQGFDYGYTF. In DNA, the CDR3 is TGCGTCAGCGCGGGACAGGGGTTTGACTATGGCTACACCTTC.

The chain recombines TRBV25-1 with TRBJ1-3; 7 positions match TRBD1. This CDR3 contains 15 residues. V trimming: 1 base; J trimming: 4 bases; junction bases outside the gene matches: 4. Germline V gene sequence: CDR1 MGHDK, CDR2 SYGVNS. CDR3 loop: CASSEWGQKGNTIYF. In nucleotides, the CDR3 is TGTGCCAGCAGTGAATGGGGACAGAAAGGAAACACCATATATTTT.

This rearrangement joins TRBV7-3 to TRBJ2-6; possibly TRBD1 or TRBD2 for D (5 bases each). Germline CDR1 reads SGHTA; CDR2 reads FQGTGA. The CDR3 spans 17 residues. The V end was cut by 5 bases, the J end by 0 bases, with 14 bases between. The CDR3 reads CASSPPGRISGANVLTF. The CDR3 nucleotides are TGTGCCAGCAGCCCCCCGGGACGGATCTCTGGGGCCAACGTCCTGACTTTC.

The chain combines TRBV20-1 with TRBJ2-7, with 8 bases fitting TRBD1. J lost 3 bases, V lost 6 bases, and 10 bases had no gene match. The CDR3 is made up of 14 amino acids. The germline V gene has CDR1 DFQATT and CDR2 SNEGSKA (reference sequence). In DNA, the CDR3 is TGCAGTGCCACTGGGGCAGGGGGCTTCTACGAGCAGTACTTC. Its protein is CSATGAGGFYEQYF.

This clonotype has a handful of counts. J is TRBJ1-1 and V is TRBV12-3 or TRBV12-4; D not resolved. Trimming removed 3 bases from V and 4 bases from J, with 9 bases in between. The length of the CDR3 is 13 residues. CDR3 nucleotide sequence: TGTGCCAGCAGTTTTTTGATTCGCACTGAAGCTTTCTTT. Amino acid sequence: CASSFLIRTEAFF.

The J gene is TRBJ1-1, the V gene TRBV7-9; tentative D call: TRBD1 (5 bases). The length of the CDR3 is 12 residues. V was cut by 5 bases and J by 11 bases, with 15 bases left in between. CDR1 is SEHNR and CDR2 is FQNEAQ in the germline V gene (reference sequence). CDR3 in amino acids: CASSHIFGGAFF. The CDR3 nucleotides are TGTGCCAGCAGCCATATCTTCGGGGGTGCTTTCTTT.

This clonotype was seen at least ten times. The V gene is TRBV2, the J gene TRBJ1-1, with 8 bases matching TRBD1. Trimming cost V 8 bases and J 1 base; bases outside gene matches: 6. The CDR3 is 14 residues long. The germline CDR1 and CDR2 sequences are SNHLY and FYNNEI. The CDR3 here is CASSKDRANTEAFF. Here the CDR3 DNA reads TGTGCCAGCTCAAAGGACAGGGCGAACACTGAAGCTTTCTTT.

This clonotype has ten or more counts. The V gene is TRBV6-5, the J gene TRBJ2-7; 7 bases are shared with TRBD1. V trimming: 3 bases; J trimming: 4 bases; junction bases outside the gene matches: 6. The CDR3 runs 14 residues. CDR1 and CDR2 (germline): MNHEY, SVGAGI. The CDR3 region is CASSYNRGEYEQYF. The DNA for the CDR3 is TGTGCCAGCAGTTATAACAGGGGAGAGTACGAGCAGTACTTC.

A note on this clonotype: The germline gene is not matched at one end of the junction; a read error may be the cause. V usage is TRBV12-5 and J usage is TRBJ1-1; D not resolved. Germline V gives CDR1 LGHNT, CDR2 FRNRAP. CDR3 length: 12 residues. CDR3 in DNA: TGTGCTAGTGGTTTGGGATGGGGAAATAGCCTCTTT. It yields the protein CASGLGWGNSLF.

This chain uses TRBV20-1 with TRBJ2-7, with D possibly matching TRBD1 (5 bases). V was shortened by 0 bases and J by 9 bases, with 12 bases between the two germline ends. The germline V gene encodes CDR1 DFQATT and CDR2 SNEGSKA (reference sequence). CDR3 length equals 12 residues. CDR3 sequence: CSARDASDRQYF. DNA of the CDR3: TGCAGTGCTAGAGACGCTTCAGACAGGCAGTACTTC.

There are many counts of this clonotype. V and J are TRBV11-2 and TRBJ2-3; D gene uncertain. The CDR3 is 16 residues long. Germline CDR1 and CDR2: SGHAT and FQNNGV. Trimming cost V 1 base and J 2 bases, with 13 bases left between them. The CDR3 is CASSLGQVHYTDTQYF. The CDR3 coding sequence is TGTGCCAGCAGCTTAGGTCAGGTCCATTACACAGATACGCAGTATTTT. Full variable domain (outside the CDR3, taken from reference TRBV11-2 and TRBJ2-3): EAGVAQSPRYKIIEKRQSVAFWCNPISGHATLYWYQQILGQGPKLLIQFQNNGVVDDSQLPKDRFSAERLKGVDSTLKIQPAKLEDSAVYLCASSLGQVHYTDTQYFGPGTRLTVL.

Many counts were recorded for this clonotype. CDR3: CASSLLGVYEQYF. CDR3 coding DNA: TGTGCCAGCAGTTTACTGGGGGTCTACGAGCAGTACTTC. The chain combines TRBV28 with TRBJ2-7, with D possibly called TRBD1 or TRBD2 (5 bases each). V was pared by 2 bases and J by 3 bases, with 8 bases between. Germline values: CDR1 MDHEN, CDR2 SYDVKM. The CDR3 sequence is 13 residues long.

The DNA for the CDR3 is TGTGCCTGCTCCTCGGGGTACGAGCAGTACTTC. Residues: CACSSGYEQYF. The genes are TRBV12-3 or TRBV12-4 and TRBJ2-7; possible D gene TRBD2, 5 bases. Trimming shortened V by 11 bases and J by 4 bases, and 12 bases separated the two germline ends. There are 11 residues in the CDR3.